The sample holds many counts of the clone carrying this T cell receptor beta chain. This CDR3 has 14 amino acids. Germline CDR1 and CDR2: SGHTA and FQGNSA. Trimming took 5 bases from V and 3 from J; bases not matched to a gene: 5. TCRdb re-called the reads with MiXCR, one entry per CDR3 protein. The data show over 450,000 distinct CDR3 sequences, around 11% seen once. This record belongs to a study of T cell repertoires in cytomegalovirus infection. The source of this sequence is a human donor in good health (CMV status not recorded). Some clones in this sample may be carry-over from other donors' samples. Sequenced input: PBMCs. The chain has TRBV7-2 and TRBJ1-1; TRBD1 aligns across 8 bases. CDR3 bases: TGTGCCAGCAGCCCCACAGGGGGGGACACTGAAGCTTTCTTT. This gives the protein CASSPTGGDTEAFF.